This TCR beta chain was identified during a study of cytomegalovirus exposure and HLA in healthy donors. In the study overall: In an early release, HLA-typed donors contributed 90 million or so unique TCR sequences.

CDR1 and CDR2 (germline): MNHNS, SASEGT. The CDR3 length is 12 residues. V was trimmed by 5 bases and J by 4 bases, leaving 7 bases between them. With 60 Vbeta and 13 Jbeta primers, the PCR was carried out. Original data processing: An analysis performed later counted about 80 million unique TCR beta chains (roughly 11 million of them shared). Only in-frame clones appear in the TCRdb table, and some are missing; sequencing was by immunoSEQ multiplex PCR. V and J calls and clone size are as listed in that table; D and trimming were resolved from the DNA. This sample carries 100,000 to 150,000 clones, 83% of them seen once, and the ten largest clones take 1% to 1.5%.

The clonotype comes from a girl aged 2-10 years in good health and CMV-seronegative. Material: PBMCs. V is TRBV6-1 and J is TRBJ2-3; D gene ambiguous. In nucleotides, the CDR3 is TGTGCCAGCAGTACTACGTCAGATACGCAGTATTTT. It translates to CASSTTSDTQYF.